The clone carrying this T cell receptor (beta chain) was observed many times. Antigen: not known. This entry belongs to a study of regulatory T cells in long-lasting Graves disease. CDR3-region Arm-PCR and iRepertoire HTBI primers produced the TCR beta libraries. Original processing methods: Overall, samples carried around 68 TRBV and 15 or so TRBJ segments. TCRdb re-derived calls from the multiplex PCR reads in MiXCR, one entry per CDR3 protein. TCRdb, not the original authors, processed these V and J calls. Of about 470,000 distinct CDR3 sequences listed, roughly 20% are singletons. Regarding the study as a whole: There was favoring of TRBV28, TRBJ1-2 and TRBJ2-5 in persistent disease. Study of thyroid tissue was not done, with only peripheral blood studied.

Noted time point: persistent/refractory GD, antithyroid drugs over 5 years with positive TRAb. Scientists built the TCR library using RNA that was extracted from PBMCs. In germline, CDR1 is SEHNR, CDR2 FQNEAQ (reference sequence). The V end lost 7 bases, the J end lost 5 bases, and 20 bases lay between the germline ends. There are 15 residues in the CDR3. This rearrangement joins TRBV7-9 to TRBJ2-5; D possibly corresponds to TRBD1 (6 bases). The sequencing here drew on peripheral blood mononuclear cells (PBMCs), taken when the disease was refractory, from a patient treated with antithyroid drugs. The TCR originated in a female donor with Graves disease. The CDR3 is CASTPTLQGGETQYF. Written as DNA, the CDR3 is TGTGCCAGCACCCCGACTCTACAGGGTGGGGAGACCCAGTACTTC.